These 13 T cell receptor beta chains were all obtained from the same sample, sequenced in a study of T cell repertoires in cytomegalovirus infection. These receptors' targets are unknown. TCRdb processed the reads anew with MiXCR; each CDR3 protein has one entry. The sample includes roughly 110,000 distinct CDR3 sequences, 30% of them seen just once. The specimen was CD8+ T cells from cultured PBMCs, collected from culture after CMV antigen stimulation. These TCRs come from a human donor in good health (CMV status not recorded). Some clones in this sample may be carry-over from other donors' samples.

V and J are TRBV7-8 and TRBJ2-7; TRBD1 matches 8 bases. Germline CDR1 reads SGHVS; CDR2 reads FQNEAQ. CDR3 length equals 14 residues. Trimming cost V 4 bases and J 0 bases; bases outside gene matches: 2. The CDR3 DNA sequence: TGTGCCAGCAGCTATACAGGGGGCTCCTACGAGCAGTACTTC. Protein product: CASSYTGGSYEQYF.

The V gene is TRBV5-3, the J gene TRBJ2-1; possible D gene TRBD1, 6 bases. TRBV5-3 is designated an ORF whose function remains uncertain. This CDR3 contains 17 residues. Between the trimmed V and J ends, which lost 10 bases and 6 bases, there was a span of 29 bases. As DNA, the CDR3 is TGTGCCGTGGGCCCCCCTAGCCGACAGGAGCTATCCAATGAGCAGTTCTTC. This sequence encodes CAVGPPSRQELSNEQFF.

This clonotype showed up many times. This chain uses TRBV11-2 with TRBJ2-3, with 10 bases that match TRBD2. The germline V gene encodes CDR1 SGHAT and CDR2 FQNNGV. There are 17 residues in the CDR3. V dropped 5 bases and J dropped 2; count of bases not matched to a gene: 10. CDR3 nucleotide sequence: TGTGCCAGCAGCCAAATCGCAGGACTAGCGGACACAGATACGCAGTATTTT. Translated: CASSQIAGLADTDTQYF.

DNA for the CDR3: TGTGCCAGCAGCCCCCGGGGGGAGTTGGCCCAGCATTTT. This sequence encodes CASSPRGELAQHF. The V call is TRBV7-2, the J call TRBJ1-5, with D perhaps TRBD1 (5 bases). This CDR3 comprises 13 residues. Trimming left V 5 bases short and J 11 bases short, with 16 bases between. Germline CDR1 reads SGHTA; CDR2 reads FQGNSA.

The chain joins TRBV15 to TRBJ2-2; 11 positions agree with TRBD1. Germline V lookup: CDR1 LNHNV, CDR2 YYDKDF (reference sequence). V gave up 6 bases and J gave up 6 bases; unmatched junction bases: 6. CDR3 size: 15 residues. The CDR3 sequence is CATSYGTGGAGELFF. CDR3 sequence (DNA): TGTGCCACCAGTTATGGGACAGGGGGGGCCGGGGAGCTGTTTTTT.

This clonotype occurred many times. This chain links TRBV6-4 with TRBJ2-1; the match to TRBD2 covers 7 bases. Trimming at V came to 2 bases and at J to 6 bases, leaving 10 bases not matched to a gene. This CDR3 has 16 residues. The V gene's germline CDR1 is MRHNA and CDR2 SNTAGT. CDR3 in amino acids: CASSDVPRLASNEQFF. The CDR3 DNA is TGTGCCAGCAGTGACGTCCCGCGACTAGCTTCCAATGAGCAGTTCTTC.

The genes are TRBV24-1 and TRBJ2-7; perhaps TRBD1 as D (6 bases). Trimming shortened V by 4 bases and J by 4 bases, and 10 bases separated the two germline ends. The CDR3 has 13 amino acids. CDR1 is KGHDR, CDR2 SFDVKD, per germline. DNA for the CDR3: TGTGCCACCAGTGAGGGACAAGGATACGAGCAGTACTTC. Protein sequence: CATSEGQGYEQYF.

This clonotype was recorded a few times. This chain links TRBV4-3 with TRBJ2-7; D is uncertain. V was cut by 3 bases and J by 5 bases, with 11 bases left in between. There are 13 residues in the CDR3. Germline CDR1 is LGHNA and CDR2 is YSLEER. CDR3 sequence reads: CASSQFSWDEQYF. The CDR3 coding sequence is TGCGCCAGCAGCCAGTTTAGCTGGGACGAGCAGTACTTC.

This chain uses TRBV6-6 with TRBJ2-3, with 8 bases identical to TRBD1. The CDR3 spans 16 residues. Germline trimming cut 5 bases from V and 12 bases from J; bases unmatched to any gene: 19. CDR1 is MNHNY, CDR2 SVGAGI, per germline (reference sequence). This chain's CDR3 is CASSHRDRKPPEAQYF. CDR3 coding DNA: TGTGCCAGCAGTCACCGGGACAGGAAACCCCCGGAGGCCCAGTATTTT.

This clonotype showed up many times. This chain uses TRBV18 with TRBJ2-3; the D is unclear. Germline V gene sequence: CDR1 KGHSH, CDR2 LQKENI. V lost 3 bases and J lost 8, with 6 bases in between. The CDR3 has 11 amino acids. The CDR3, as DNA: TGTGCCAGCTCACCGACGGTTACGCAGTATTTT. The encoded protein is CASSPTVTQYF.

The chain is built from TRBV7-6 and TRBJ2-7; 8 nucleotides line up with TRBD1. CDR1 is SGHVS and CDR2 is FNYEAQ in the germline V gene. The CDR3 sequence is 15 residues long. Unmatched junction bases numbered 6, after V lost 5 bases and J lost 0 bases. In DNA, the CDR3 is TGTGCCAGCAGCCCACGACAGGGGAGCTCCTACGAGCAGTACTTC. It yields the protein CASSPRQGSSYEQYF.

The chain couples TRBV11-2 to TRBJ1-1, with 7 positions matching TRBD1. The trim removed 5 bases at V and 3 bases at J, leaving 6 bases unmatched. The CDR3 is 14 residues long. Germline CDR1 SGHAT, CDR2 FQNNGV. CDR3 amino acids: CASSPSDRYTEAFF. The CDR3 DNA is TGTGCCAGCAGCCCATCGGACAGGTACACTGAAGCTTTCTTT.

Only a few counts were recorded for this clonotype. The gene calls are TRBV28 and TRBJ1-4; D may be TRBD1 (6 bases). The V end was cut by 3 bases, the J end by 3 bases, with 14 bases between. CDR3 size: 16 residues. The germline CDR1 and CDR2 sequences are MDHEN and SYDVKM. The CDR3 loop is CASSFKQGNANEKLFF. In DNA form, the CDR3 reads TGTGCCAGCAGTTTCAAACAGGGTAACGCTAATGAAAAACTGTTTTTT.